The 9 T cell receptor beta chains below were found in one sample sequenced in a study of cytotoxic CD8 clonotypes in ibrutinib-treated CLL. Assay used: immunoSEQ multiplex PCR; TCRdb lists only in-frame clones, some missing. The sample includes hundreds of thousands of clones, 70% of them seen just once. This specimen consisted of PBMCs, obtained after 24 months of ibrutinib treatment. Receptors were obtained from a human donor with chronic lymphocytic leukemia.

The genes are TRBV6-5 and TRBJ1-5; the match to TRBD1 covers 8 bases. J gave up 3 bases and V 6 bases, and 4 bases lay outside the gene matches. The length of the CDR3 is 14 residues. The germline V gene encodes CDR1 MNHEY and CDR2 SVGAGI. CDR3 DNA: TGTGCCAGCAGGGGGACAGGAGCCAATCAGCCCCAGCATTTT. Translated: CASRGTGANQPQHF.

The chain recombines TRBV7-9 with TRBJ2-5, with 8 bases lining up with TRBD1. Germline lookup yields CDR1 SEHNR and CDR2 FQNEAQ (reference sequence). V shed 5 bases and J 1 base; nucleotides not matched to a gene: 9. The CDR3 extends over 16 amino acids. The CDR3 is CASSPYQGQVQETQYF. The CDR3 coding sequence is TGTGCCAGCAGCCCCTATCAGGGACAGGTCCAAGAGACCCAGTACTTC.

This clone came up once. CDR3 DNA: TGCGCCAGCAGGGGCAGAGAGGATCAGCCCCAGCATTTT. Its translation is CASRGREDQPQHF. The chain uses TRBV5-1 and TRBJ1-5; D unclear. CDR1 SGHRS and CDR2 YFSETQ come from the germline V gene. Trimming took 5 bases from V and 5 from J, leaving 11 bases between them. The CDR3 consists of 13 residues.

The J gene is TRBJ1-2, the V gene TRBV9, with TRBD1 as a possible D gene (6 bases). Per the germline V gene, CDR1 is SGDLS and CDR2 is YYNGEE. V was clipped by 3 bases and J by 4 bases, with 13 bases between them. CDR3 length: 14 amino acids. CDR3 nucleotides: TGTGCCAGCAGCGAGAGGGGGGATCCCTATGGCTACACCTTC. It codes for CASSERGDPYGYTF.

Only a few counts were recorded for this clone. The V and J genes are TRBV27 and TRBJ2-3; D is possibly TRBD2 (5 bases). The CDR3 is 15 amino acids. V was cut by 8 bases and J by 5 bases, with 20 bases left in between. In germline, CDR1 is MNHEY, CDR2 SMNVEV (reference sequence). CDR3 protein: CASRRGSSLGDTQYF. The DNA for the CDR3 is TGTGCCAGCCGCCGCGGGTCCTCCTTAGGAGATACGCAGTATTTT.

This clone occurred a few times. The chain uses TRBV7-9 and TRBJ2-3; 7 bases agree with TRBD2. With 4 bases clipped from V and 5 bases from J, the junction kept 0 bases outside the gene matches. CDR1 is SEHNR, CDR2 FQNEAQ, per germline (reference sequence). This CDR3 is built from 12 residues. The chain's CDR3 is CASSWGGDTQYF. In DNA, the CDR3 is TGTGCCAGCAGCTGGGGGGGAGATACGCAGTATTTT.

J is TRBJ2-7 and V is TRBV27; D not certain. The CDR3 sequence is 12 residues long. V gave up 5 bases and J gave up 3 bases, with 8 bases separating them. Germline V CDR1 and CDR2: MNHEY, SMNVEV (reference sequence). The CDR3 DNA sequence: TGTGCCAGCAGTCCCTCATACTACGAGCAGTACTTC. This sequence encodes CASSPSYYEQYF.

The count of this clone is one. This chain connects TRBV7-9 to TRBJ2-7; no firm D call. This CDR3 has 13 residues. The V gene's germline CDR1 is SEHNR and CDR2 FQNEAQ (reference sequence). Trimming took off 4 bases at V and 2 bases at J, with 9 bases between the two ends. CDR3 loop: CASSWGSPYEQYF. CDR3 nucleotide sequence: TGTGCCAGCAGCTGGGGAAGCCCCTACGAGCAGTACTTC.

The count of this clone is one. V gene TRBV5-1 combines with J gene TRBJ2-5; D may be TRBD2 (6 bases). Germline CDR1 reads SGHRS; CDR2 reads YFSETQ. V was trimmed by 5 bases and J by 7 bases, leaving 18 bases between them. This CDR3 region has 14 residues. CDR3 sequence (DNA): TGCGCCAGCAGTCCGGGCGAGACTAGGGGGACCCAGTACTTC. This sequence encodes CASSPGETRGTQYF.